One sample yielded the 4 T cell receptor beta chains listed below, sequenced in a study of preoperative IRX-2 immunotherapy in early breast cancer. This sample's treatment: preoperative locoregional IRX-2 cytokine immunotherapy. Sequenced by immunoSEQ multiplex PCR; TCRdb stores in-frame clones only, minus some. In the table there are 40,000 to 45,000 clones, around 96% of which are singletons. Source: tumor tissue, taken after IRX-2 immunotherapy. The source of these receptors is a human donor with breast cancer.

The rearrangement links TRBV6-5 to TRBJ2-3; 7 positions agree with TRBD2. CDR3 length equals 16 residues. V lost 2 bases, J lost 2 bases, and 7 bases stayed unmatched. Germline V lookup: CDR1 MNHEY, CDR2 SVGAGI. CDR3 sequence reads: CASSYVAGEPTDTQYF. CDR3 DNA sequence: TGTGCCAGCAGTTACGTTGCGGGGGAGCCCACAGATACGCAGTATTTT.

Only one count was recorded for this clone. The chain uses TRBV9 and TRBJ1-3; no reliable D call. V lost 2 bases and J lost 0, with 12 bases in between. Germline V gene sequence: CDR1 SGDLS, CDR2 YYNGEE. This CDR3 region has 16 residues. CDR3 loop: CASSVRGVGSGNTIYF. Written as DNA, the CDR3 is TGTGCCAGCAGCGTTCGCGGGGTGGGCTCTGGAAACACCATATATTTT.

This chain connects TRBV28 to TRBJ1-5, with D perhaps matching TRBD1 (5 bases). This CDR3 is 14 amino acids long. V gave up 2 bases and J gave up 7 bases, with 12 bases separating them. Germline V gene lookup returns CDR1 MDHEN and CDR2 SYDVKM. CDR3: CASSLGGAGQPQHF. In DNA form, the CDR3 reads TGTGCCAGCAGTTTAGGCGGGGCGGGGCAGCCCCAGCATTTT.

The chain couples TRBV11-3 to TRBJ2-5, with no clear D. CDR3 length: 13 amino acids. The V end lost 0 bases, the J end lost 6 bases, and 8 bases lay between the germline ends. CDR1 is SGHNT, CDR2 YENEEA, per germline. The CDR3 loop is CASSLDGIQTQYF. CDR3 DNA: TGTGCCAGCAGCTTAGATGGGATACAGACCCAGTACTTC.